This entry lists 18 T cell receptor beta chains sequenced from one sample in a study of blood T cell repertoires in COVID-19. Using immunoSEQ multiplex PCR, the repertoire was profiled, and TCRdb retains in-frame clones only, with some absent. The table records about 94,000 clones, 84% of them present only once. Sequencing input: peripheral blood. These receptors originate from a man aged 60 to 75 with acute or convalescent COVID-19.

The chain couples TRBV3-1 (or the pseudogene TRBV3-2) to TRBJ1-2; D gene uncertain. V lost 0 bases and J lost 7, with 18 bases in between. The germline CDR1 and CDR2 sequences are LGHDT and YNNKEL (reference sequence). The CDR3 has 16 residues. The CDR3, as DNA: TGTGCCAGCAGCCAAGATTTTACCGCCTTAGCCGGTGGCTACACCTTC. Translating it yields CASSQDFTALAGGYTF.

The gene calls are TRBV19 and TRBJ1-2, with D maybe TRBD1 (6 bases). Between the trimmed V and J ends, which lost 0 bases and 4 bases, there was a span of 12 bases. The CDR3 is 15 amino acids. The germline V gene has CDR1 LNHDA and CDR2 SQIVND (reference sequence). Here the CDR3 reads CASSIDLGAIYGYTF. The CDR3 DNA sequence: TGTGCCAGTAGTATAGATCTGGGGGCGATCTATGGCTACACCTTC.

The chain uses TRBV24-1 and TRBJ1-2; TRBD1 matches 9 bases. The CDR3 runs to 15 residues. From germline, CDR1 is KGHDR and CDR2 SFDVKD. Trimming removed 1 base from V and 7 bases from J; junction bases left unmatched: 6. CDR3 in amino acids: CATSDFSQGAGGYTF. The CDR3 DNA sequence: TGTGCCACCAGTGATTTCTCACAGGGGGCCGGTGGCTACACCTTC.

This clone was observed a single time. V gene TRBV6-1 combines with J gene TRBJ2-7, with D possibly TRBD1 on 6 matching bases. Germline CDR1 and CDR2: MNHNS and SASEGT. CDR3 length equals 14 residues. The V and J ends lost 1 base and 4 bases respectively, with 11 bases between them. CDR3 region: CASSEGFRGYEQYF. DNA for the CDR3: TGTGCCAGCAGTGAAGGTTTCAGGGGTTACGAGCAGTACTTC.

The V and J genes are TRBV25-1 and TRBJ2-7; 7 bases are shared with TRBD1. CDR3 length: 13 residues. The germline V gene has CDR1 MGHDK and CDR2 SYGVNS. After removal of 4 bases from V and 5 bases from J, the junction contained 5 bases not matched to a gene. This CDR3 is CASSGLQGNEQYF. The CDR3 DNA reads TGTGCCAGCAGTGGATTACAGGGGAACGAGCAGTACTTC.

This chain joins TRBV6-5 and TRBJ1-2, with TRBD1 matching over 8 bases. CDR3 length equals 16 residues. Germline loops: CDR1 MNHEY, CDR2 SVGAGI. J was trimmed by 2 bases and V by 1 base; bases with no gene match: 6. The CDR3 nucleotides read TGTGCCAGCAGTTACTTCCCGTCAGGGGGCAACTATGGCTACACCTTC. This translates into CASSYFPSGGNYGYTF.

The V and J genes are TRBV4-3 and TRBJ2-7, with TRBD1 as a possible D gene (6 bases). Trimming took off 2 bases at V and 3 bases at J, with 8 bases between the two ends. Germline CDR1 reads LGHNA; CDR2 reads YSLEER. This CDR3 is built from 13 residues. The chain's CDR3 is CASSQSQGYEQYF. For the CDR3, the DNA is TGCGCCAGCAGCCAATCACAGGGCTACGAGCAGTACTTC.

The chain has TRBV2 and TRBJ1-1; 8 bases map to TRBD1. The V and J ends lost 6 bases and 8 bases, in that order; junction bases with no gene match: 8. The germline gives CDR1 SNHLY, CDR2 FYNNEI. The CDR3 spans 13 residues. CDR3 bases: TGTGCCAGCAGCCCGGACAGGGCCGGGGAAGCTTTCTTT. This codes for CASSPDRAGEAFF.

The chain combines TRBV24-1 with TRBJ1-2, with 7 bases fitting TRBD1. V lost 0 bases, J lost 4 bases, and 1 base stayed unmatched. Germline V CDR1 and CDR2: KGHDR, SFDVKD. The CDR3 runs 14 residues. The CDR3 coding sequence is TGTGCCACCAGTGATTTGGACAGGGTCTATGGCTACACCTTC. Translated, it gives CATSDLDRVYGYTF.

The chain joins TRBV28 to TRBJ2-7; D perhaps matches TRBD1 (5 bases). Trimming stripped 4 bases from V and 3 bases from J, with 7 bases between. CDR1 is MDHEN and CDR2 is SYDVKM in the germline V gene. This CDR3 has 12 residues. The CDR3 protein is CASSSDSYEQYF. The CDR3 coding sequence is TGTGCCAGCAGTTCCGACAGCTACGAGCAGTACTTC.

The chain is built from TRBV30 and TRBJ1-5; the match to TRBD1 covers 9 bases. Trimming at V came to 2 bases and at J to 5 bases, leaving 13 bases not matched to a gene. CDR1 is GTSNPN, CDR2 SVGIG, per germline (reference sequence). The CDR3 sequence is 17 residues long. This CDR3 is CAWSSPGYRGPYQPQHF. CDR3 DNA: TGTGCCTGGAGTTCCCCGGGTTACAGGGGGCCCTATCAGCCCCAGCATTTT.

J is TRBJ2-1 and V is TRBV7-2; 12 bases match TRBD2. CDR1 SGHTA and CDR2 FQGNSA come from the germline V gene. The CDR3 is 17 amino acids. V trimming: 4 bases; J trimming: 9 bases; junction bases outside the gene matches: 13. The CDR3 coding sequence is TGTGCCAGCAGCTCGGGGGGGACTAGCGGGCGGTGGGGTGAGCAGTTCTTC. Amino acids: CASSSGGTSGRWGEQFF. The full variable domain, its missing parts supplied by reference TRBV7-2 and TRBJ2-1, is GAGVSQSPSNKVTEKGKDVELRCDPISGHTALYWYRQSLGQGLEFLIYFQGNSAPDKSGLPSDRFSAERTGGSVSTLTIQRTQQEDSAVYLCASSSGGTSGRWGEQFFGPGTRLTVL.

The sample holds a few counts of this clone. This rearrangement joins TRBV2 to TRBJ2-1; D might be TRBD2 (6 bases). This CDR3 has 11 amino acids. V was shortened by 5 bases and J by 11 bases, with 10 bases between the two germline ends. Germline CDR1 and CDR2: SNHLY and FYNNEI. CDR3 DNA: TGTGCCAGCAGTCGGACTAACCAGCAGTTCTTC. It specifies CASSRTNQQFF.

Remarks on this clone: At one end the junction does not follow the germline gene, possibly because of a read error. The CDR3 spells CASSFQWTSGGVDEQFF. The CDR3 DNA sequence: TGTGCCAGCAGCTTTCAATGGACTAGCGGGGGGGTGGATGAGCAATTCTTC. The rearrangement joins TRBV7-8 to TRBJ2-1, with 15 bases fitting TRBD2. Germline V gives CDR1 SGHVS, CDR2 FQNEAQ. CDR3 length: 17 amino acids.

V is TRBV15 and J is TRBJ1-1, with 8 nucleotides matching TRBD1. The CDR3 is 17 amino acids. CDR1 and CDR2 from the germline V gene are LNHNV and YYDKDF (reference sequence). V lost 3 bases, J lost 0 bases, and 9 bases stayed unmatched. The CDR3 nucleotides are TGTGCCACCAGCAGCGACAGGGGTTCTGGCATGAACACTGAAGCTTTCTTT. It codes for CATSSDRGSGMNTEAFF.

The chain has TRBV18 and TRBJ1-6, with 8 bases lining up with TRBD1. CDR1 is KGHSH and CDR2 is LQKENI in the germline V gene. The CDR3 contains 16 residues. Trimming took 0 bases from V and 6 from J; bases not matched to a gene: 4. CDR3 nucleotides: TGTGCCAGCTCACCACCCGGGACAGGCTTTAATTCACCCCTCCACTTT. Its translation: CASSPPGTGFNSPLHF. The full variable domain, in which reference TRBV18 and TRBJ1-6 provide the parts outside the CDR3, is NAGVMQNPRHLVRRRGQEARLRCSPMKGHSHVYWYRQLPEEGLKFMVYLQKENIIDESGMPKERFSAEFPKEGPSILRIQQVVRGDSAAYFCASSPPGTGFNSPLHFGNGTRLTVT.

V usage is TRBV11-2 and J usage is TRBJ2-7; 9 bases map to TRBD1. The trim removed 0 bases at V and 7 bases at J, leaving 19 bases unmatched. Germline V CDR1 and CDR2: SGHAT, FQNNGV. This CDR3 contains 19 residues. The chain's CDR3 is CASSLDDTKTGGGGKEQYF. The CDR3 nucleotides are TGTGCCAGCAGCTTAGATGATACGAAGACAGGGGGTGGTGGTAAGGAGCAGTACTTC.

V usage is TRBV11-2 and J usage is TRBJ2-7; TRBD1 agrees at 10 bases. This CDR3 is 16 amino acids long. CDR1 and CDR2 (germline): SGHAT, FQNNGV. The V segment lost 5 bases and the J segment 7 bases; nucleotides outside the gene matches: 14. The CDR3 spells CASSRQLGQGVLEQYF. As DNA, the CDR3 is TGTGCCAGCAGCCGGCAACTCGGACAGGGGGTTTTAGAGCAGTACTTC.